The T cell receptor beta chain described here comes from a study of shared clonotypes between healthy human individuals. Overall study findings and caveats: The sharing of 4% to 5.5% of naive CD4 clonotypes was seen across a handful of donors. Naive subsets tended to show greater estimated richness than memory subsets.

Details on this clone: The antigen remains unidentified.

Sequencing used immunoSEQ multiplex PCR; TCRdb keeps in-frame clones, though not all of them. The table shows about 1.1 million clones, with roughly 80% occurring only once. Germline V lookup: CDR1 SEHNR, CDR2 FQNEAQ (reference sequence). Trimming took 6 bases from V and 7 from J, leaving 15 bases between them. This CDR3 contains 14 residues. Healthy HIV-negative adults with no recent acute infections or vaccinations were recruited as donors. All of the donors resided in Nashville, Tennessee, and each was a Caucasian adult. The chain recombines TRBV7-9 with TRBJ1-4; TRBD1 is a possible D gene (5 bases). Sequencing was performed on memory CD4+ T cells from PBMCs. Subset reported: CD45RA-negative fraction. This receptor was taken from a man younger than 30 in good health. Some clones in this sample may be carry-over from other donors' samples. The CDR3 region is CASRGGGGGEKLFF. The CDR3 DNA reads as TGTGCCAGCAGGGGCGGCGGGGGAGGTGAAAAACTGTTTTTT.